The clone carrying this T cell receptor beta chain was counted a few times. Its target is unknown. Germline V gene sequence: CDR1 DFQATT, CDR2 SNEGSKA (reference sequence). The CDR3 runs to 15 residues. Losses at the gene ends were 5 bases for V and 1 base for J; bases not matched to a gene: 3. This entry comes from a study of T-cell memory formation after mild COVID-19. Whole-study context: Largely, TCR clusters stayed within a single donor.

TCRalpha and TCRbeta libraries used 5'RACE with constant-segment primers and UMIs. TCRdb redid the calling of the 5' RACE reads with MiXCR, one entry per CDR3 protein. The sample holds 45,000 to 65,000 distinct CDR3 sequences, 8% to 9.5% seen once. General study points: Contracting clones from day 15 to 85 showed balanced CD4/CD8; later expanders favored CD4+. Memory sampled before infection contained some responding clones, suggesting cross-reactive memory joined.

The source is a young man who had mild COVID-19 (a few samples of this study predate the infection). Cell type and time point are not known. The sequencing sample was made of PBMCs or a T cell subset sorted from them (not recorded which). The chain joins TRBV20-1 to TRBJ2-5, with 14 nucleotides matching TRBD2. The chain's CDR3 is CSADGLAGGQETQYF. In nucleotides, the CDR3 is TGCAGTGCTGACGGACTAGCGGGGGGCCAAGAGACCCAGTACTTC.